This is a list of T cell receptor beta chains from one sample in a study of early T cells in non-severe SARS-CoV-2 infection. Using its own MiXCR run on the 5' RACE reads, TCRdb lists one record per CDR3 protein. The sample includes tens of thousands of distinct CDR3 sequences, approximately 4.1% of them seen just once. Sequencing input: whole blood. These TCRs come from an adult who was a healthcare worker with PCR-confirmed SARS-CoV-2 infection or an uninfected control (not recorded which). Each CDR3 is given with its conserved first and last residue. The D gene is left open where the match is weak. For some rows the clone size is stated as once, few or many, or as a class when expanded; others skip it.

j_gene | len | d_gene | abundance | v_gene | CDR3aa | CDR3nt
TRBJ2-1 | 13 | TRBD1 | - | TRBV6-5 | CASRGTGYNEQFF | TGTGCCAGCAGAGGGACAGGATACAATGAGCAGTTCTTC
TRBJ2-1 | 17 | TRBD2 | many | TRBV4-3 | CASSQRYRGLAGVEQFF | TGCGCCAGCAGCCAAAGATACAGGGGACTAGCGGGGGTGGAGCAGTTCTTC
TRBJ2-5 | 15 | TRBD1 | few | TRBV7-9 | CASSYQGATGETQYF | TGTGCCAGCAGCTACCAGGGGGCGACGGGAGAGACCCAGTACTTC
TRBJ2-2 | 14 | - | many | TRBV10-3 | CAISVEGETGELFF | TGTGCCATCAGTGTGGAGGGGGAGACCGGGGAGCTGTTTTTT
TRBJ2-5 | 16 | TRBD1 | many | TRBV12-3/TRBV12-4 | CASSPNDRDGQETQYF | TGTGCCAGCAGTCCTAACGACAGGGACGGCCAAGAGACCCAGTACTTC
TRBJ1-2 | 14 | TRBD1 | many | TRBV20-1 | CSAPDRANNYGYTF | TGCAGTGCTCCAGACAGGGCCAATAACTATGGCTACACCTTC
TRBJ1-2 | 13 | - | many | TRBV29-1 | CSVEQLAGYGYTF | TGCAGCGTTGAACAACTTGCCGGTTATGGCTACACCTTC
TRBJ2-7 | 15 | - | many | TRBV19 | CASSVSGTLSYEQYF | TGTGCCAGTAGTGTTTCCGGGACACTATCCTACGAGCAGTACTTC
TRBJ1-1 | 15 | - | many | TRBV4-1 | CASSQKATGNTEAFF | TGCGCCAGCAGCCAAAAAGCTACGGGGAACACTGAAGCTTTCTTT
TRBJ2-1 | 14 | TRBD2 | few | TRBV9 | CASSVAGGAYEQFF | TGTGCCAGCAGCGTAGCGGGAGGGGCGTATGAGCAGTTCTTC
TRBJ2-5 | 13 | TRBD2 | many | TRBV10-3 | CAITGGYQETQYF | TGTGCCATCACGGGAGGGTACCAAGAGACCCAGTACTTC
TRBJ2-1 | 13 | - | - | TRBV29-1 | CSVVRQGNNEQFF | TGCAGCGTTGTTCGGCAGGGGAACAATGAGCAGTTCTTC
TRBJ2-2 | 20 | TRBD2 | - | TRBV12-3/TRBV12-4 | CASSLVWEGHINTNTGELFF | TGTGCCAGCAGTTTAGTATGGGAGGGTCACATAAACACAAACACCGGGGAGCTGTTTTTT
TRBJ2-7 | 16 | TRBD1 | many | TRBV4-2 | CASSYQRTGGSYEQYF | TGTGCCAGCAGCTACCAGAGGACAGGGGGTTCCTACGAGCAGTACTTC
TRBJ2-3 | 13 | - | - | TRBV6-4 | CASSEEDTDTQYF | TGTGCCAGCAGTGAAGAAGACACAGATACGCAGTATTTT
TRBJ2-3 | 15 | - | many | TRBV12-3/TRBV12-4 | CASSLDRGAGDTQYF | TGTGCCAGCAGTTTAGACCGGGGGGCTGGCGATACGCAGTATTTT
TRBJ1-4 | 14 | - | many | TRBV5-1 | CASRLAGLNEKLFF | TGCGCCAGCCGCTTAGCCGGTCTAAATGAAAAACTGTTTTTT
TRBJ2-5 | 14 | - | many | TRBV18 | CASSPIPAQETQYF | TGTGCCAGCTCACCAATTCCAGCTCAAGAGACCCAGTACTTC
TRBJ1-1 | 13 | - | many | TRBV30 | CAWSVWANTEAFF | TGTGCCTGGAGTGTTTGGGCGAACACTGAAGCTTTCTTT
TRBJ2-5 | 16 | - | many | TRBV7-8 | CASSFQQFPPQETQYF | TGTGCCAGCAGCTTCCAGCAGTTTCCCCCCCAAGAGACCCAGTACTTC
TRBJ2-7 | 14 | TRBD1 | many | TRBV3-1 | CASSTGQGPYEQYF | TGTGCCAGCAGCACGGGACAGGGACCCTACGAGCAGTACTTC
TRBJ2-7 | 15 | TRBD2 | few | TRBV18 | CASSPLAGVDYEQYF | TGTGCCAGCTCACCCCTAGCGGGAGTGGACTACGAGCAGTACTTC
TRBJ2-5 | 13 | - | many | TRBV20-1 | CSARRGGGETQYF | TGCAGTGCTAGACGAGGGGGTGGAGAGACCCAGTACTTC
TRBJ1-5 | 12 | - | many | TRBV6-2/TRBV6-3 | CASSLAGSAQHF | TGTGCCAGCAGCCTGGCGGGCTCGGCCCAGCATTTT
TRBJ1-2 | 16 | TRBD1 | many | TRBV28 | CASSLVPGQGAYGYTF | TGTGCCAGCAGTTTAGTCCCGGGACAGGGGGCATATGGCTACACCTTC
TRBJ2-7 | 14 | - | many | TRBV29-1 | CSVEGPSSSYEQYF | TGCAGCGTTGAGGGGCCGTCGAGCTCCTACGAGCAGTACTTC
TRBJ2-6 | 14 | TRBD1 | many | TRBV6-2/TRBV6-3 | CASKRTGIGYVLTF | TGTGCCAGCAAAAGGACAGGGATTGGGTACGTCCTGACTTTC
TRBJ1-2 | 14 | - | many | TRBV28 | CASSPPQGRDGYTF | TGTGCCAGCAGCCCCCCCCAGGGGCGGGATGGCTACACCTTC
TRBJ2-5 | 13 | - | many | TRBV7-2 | CASGLGVQETQYF | TGTGCCAGCGGATTGGGGGTACAAGAGACCCAGTACTTC
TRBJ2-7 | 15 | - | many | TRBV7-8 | CASSLVSGFTYEQYF | TGTGCCAGCAGCTTAGTTTCGGGGTTCACCTACGAGCAGTACTTC
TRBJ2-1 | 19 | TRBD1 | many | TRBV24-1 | CATSDPNPRDRGSYNEQFF | TGTGCCACCAGTGATCCGAACCCCCGGGACAGGGGATCCTACAATGAGCAGTTCTTC
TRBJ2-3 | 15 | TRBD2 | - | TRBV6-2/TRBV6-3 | CASSGSSGSTDTQYF | TGTGCCAGCAGCGGATCTAGCGGGAGCACAGATACGCAGTATTTT
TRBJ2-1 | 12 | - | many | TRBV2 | CASSELENEQFF | TGTGCCAGCAGTGAGCTGGAGAATGAGCAGTTCTTC
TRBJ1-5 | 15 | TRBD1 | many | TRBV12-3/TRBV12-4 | CASSPTGTANQPQHF | TGTGCCAGCAGTCCAACCGGGACAGCTAATCAGCCCCAGCATTTT
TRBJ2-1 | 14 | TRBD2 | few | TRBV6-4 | CASSEPGGNNEQFF | TGTGCCAGCAGTGAACCGGGAGGGAACAATGAGCAGTTCTTC
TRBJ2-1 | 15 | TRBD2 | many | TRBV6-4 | CASSAGTSGANEQFF | TGTGCCAGCAGCGCTGGGACTAGCGGGGCCAATGAGCAGTTCTTC
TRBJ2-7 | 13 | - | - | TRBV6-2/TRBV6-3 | CASSFNLLYEQYF | TGTGCCAGCAGTTTCAACCTTCTATACGAGCAGTACTTC
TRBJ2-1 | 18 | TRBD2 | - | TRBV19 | CASSIASSGTSLYNEQFF | TGTGCCAGTAGTATCGCGTCTTCCGGGACTAGCCTTTACAATGAGCAGTTCTTC
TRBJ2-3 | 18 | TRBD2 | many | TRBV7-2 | CASSSRWGSGRATDTQYF | TGTGCCAGCAGCTCCCGTTGGGGTAGCGGGAGGGCCACAGATACGCAGTATTTT
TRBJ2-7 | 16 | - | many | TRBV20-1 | CSARGVLRGLAYEQYF | TGCAGTGCTAGAGGAGTATTACGAGGGCTGGCCTACGAGCAGTACTTC
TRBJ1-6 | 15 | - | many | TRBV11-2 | CASSLEPGPNSPLHF | TGTGCCAGCAGCTTAGAACCAGGGCCCAATTCACCCCTCCACTTT
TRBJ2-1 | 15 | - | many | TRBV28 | CASSLQGGAYNEQFF | TGTGCCAGCAGCCTACAAGGGGGAGCCTACAATGAGCAGTTCTTC